These 4 T cell receptor beta chains were sequenced from one sample in a study of T cell repertoires in cytomegalovirus infection. The antigens of these receptors remain unknown. TCRdb passed the reads through MiXCR, listing each CDR3 protein once. Among fewer than 1,000,000 distinct CDR3 sequences listed, roughly 30% were seen once. Material: cultured CD8+ T cells from PBMCs, obtained from culture after CMV antigen stimulation. The receptors were sampled from a human donor in good health (CMV status not recorded). Some clones in this sample may be carry-over from other donors' samples.

The chain is built from TRBV5-1 and TRBJ1-3; D is possibly TRBD1 (6 bases). Germline CDR1 SGHRS, CDR2 YFSETQ. Between the trimmed V and J ends, which lost 6 bases and 0 bases, there was a span of 10 bases. The CDR3 has 14 amino acids. CDR3 DNA sequence: TGCGCCAGCAAACCACAGGGCTCTGGAAACACCATATATTTT. Protein product: CASKPQGSGNTIYF.

The chain couples TRBV29-1 to TRBJ1-1, with D uncertain. The CDR3 totals 12 residues. The germline CDR1 and CDR2 sequences are SQVTM and ANQGSEA. V lost 3 bases and J lost 5, with 10 bases in between. The CDR3 spells CSVDGGGTEAFF. The CDR3 nucleotides read TGCAGCGTTGACGGCGGCGGGACTGAAGCTTTCTTT.

This clonotype has a count of ten or more. The chain joins TRBV11-2 to TRBJ2-5, with D hard to call. V lost 5 bases, J lost 3 bases, and 19 bases lay in between. The germline CDR1 and CDR2 sequences are SGHAT and FQNNGV. The CDR3 totals 16 residues. The CDR3 DNA sequence: TGTGCCAGCAGCCACCCCGTCTCGTTGGGCGAAGAGACCCAGTACTTC. It encodes CASSHPVSLGEETQYF.

The V call is TRBV29-1, the J call TRBJ2-1; the match to TRBD1 covers 11 bases. This CDR3 comprises 18 residues. The J segment lost 8 bases and the V segment lost 1 base, leaving 16 bases of the junction unmatched. CDR1 SQVTM and CDR2 ANQGSEA come from the germline V gene. The CDR3 loop reads CSVEGKVGGTGGFDEQFF. For the CDR3, the DNA is TGCAGCGTTGAAGGGAAGGTCGGGGGGACAGGGGGTTTCGATGAGCAGTTCTTC.